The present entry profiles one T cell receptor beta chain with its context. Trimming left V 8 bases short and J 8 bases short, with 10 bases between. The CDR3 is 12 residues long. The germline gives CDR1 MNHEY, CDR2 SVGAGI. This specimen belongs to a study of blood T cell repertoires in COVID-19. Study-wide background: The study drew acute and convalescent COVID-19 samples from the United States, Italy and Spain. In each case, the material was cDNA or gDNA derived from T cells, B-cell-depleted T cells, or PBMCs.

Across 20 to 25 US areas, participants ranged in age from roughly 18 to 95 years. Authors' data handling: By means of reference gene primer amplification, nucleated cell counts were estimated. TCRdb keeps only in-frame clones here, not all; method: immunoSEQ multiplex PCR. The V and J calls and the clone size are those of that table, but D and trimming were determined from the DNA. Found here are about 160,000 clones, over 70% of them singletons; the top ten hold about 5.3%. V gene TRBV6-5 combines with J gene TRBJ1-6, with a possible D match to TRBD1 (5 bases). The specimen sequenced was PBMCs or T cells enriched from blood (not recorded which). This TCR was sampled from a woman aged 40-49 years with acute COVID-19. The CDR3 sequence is CASGASYSPLHF. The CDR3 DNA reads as TGTGCCAGCGGGGCCAGCTATTCACCCCTCCACTTT.